What follows are 27 T cell receptor beta chains derived from one specimen sequenced in a study of shared T cell receptors in the human thymus (TCRdb year 2021). Library method: the immunoSEQ multiplex PCR assay. TCRdb holds this immuneACCESS table with in-frame rearrangements only. Some clones are missing; in checked studies, unresolved V genes explain under half, and the rest has no known cause. A total of under 700,000 clones appear in this sample, more than 75% of them only once. Around 0.013% of the sample rests with the top ten. The sample was also reused in another study, on human thymus T cells.

The sample was thymocytes. These TCRs come from a boy younger than two with a congenital heart defect. Donor details come from another sample of the same person, matched by shared clones.

This clone has a handful of counts. CDR3 protein: CASSAGGSYEQYF. The CDR3 nucleotides are TGTGCCAGCAGCGCAGGGGGAAGCTACGAGCAGTACTTC. This chain joins TRBV6-5 and TRBJ2-7; 7 bases fit TRBD1. Trimming cost V 6 bases and J 3 bases; bases outside gene matches: 5. Germline lookup yields CDR1 MNHEY and CDR2 SVGAGI. This CDR3 has 13 amino acids.

The chain is built from TRBV27 and TRBJ1-5; D ambiguous. The V gene's germline CDR1 is MNHEY and CDR2 SMNVEV (reference sequence). This CDR3 contains 14 residues. V was cut by 0 bases and J by 3 bases, with 6 bases left in between. CDR3 sequence reads: CASSLSGTNQPQHF. The CDR3 DNA sequence: TGTGCCAGCAGTTTATCGGGCACCAATCAGCCCCAGCATTTT.

This chain joins TRBV12-5 and TRBJ1-1; D unclear. Trimming took off 0 bases at V and 3 bases at J, with 8 bases between the two ends. The CDR3 consists of 14 residues. The germline gives CDR1 LGHNT, CDR2 FRNRAP. The CDR3 loop is CASGLVEGDTEAFF. As DNA, the CDR3 is TGTGCTAGTGGTTTGGTAGAGGGAGACACTGAAGCTTTCTTT.

The rearrangement links TRBV7-2 to TRBJ2-2; D is perhaps TRBD1 (6 bases). The CDR3 runs to 16 residues. V gave up 5 bases and J gave up 6 bases, with 19 bases separating them. Per germline, CDR1 SGHTA and CDR2 FQGNSA. CDR3 nucleotide sequence: TGTGCCAGCAGCCCGCCCTGGGACACCCACGCCGGGGAGCTGTTTTTT. It translates to CASSPPWDTHAGELFF.

A single count supports this clone. The gene calls are TRBV13 and TRBJ2-5; 7 nucleotides agree with TRBD2. Germline lookup yields CDR1 PRHDT and CDR2 FYEKMQ (reference sequence). V was clipped by 5 bases and J by 0 bases; unmatched bases: 12. This CDR3 comprises 17 residues. The CDR3 DNA sequence: TGTGCCAGCAGCCACCGGGGTCGCGGGAGCTACCAAGAGACCCAGTACTTC. Protein: CASSHRGRGSYQETQYF.

This chain links TRBV20-1 with TRBJ1-2; D perhaps matches TRBD1 (5 bases). The V gene lost 5 bases and the J gene lost 4 bases, with 8 bases spanning the gap. The CDR3 spans 11 residues. Germline V gene data show CDR1 as DFQATT and CDR2 as SNEGSKA (reference sequence). The CDR3 protein is CSAGAGYGYTF. In DNA, the CDR3 is TGCAGTGCTGGGGCTGGCTATGGCTACACCTTC.

The J gene is TRBJ1-2, the V gene TRBV19; possible D gene TRBD1, 5 bases. CDR3 size: 12 residues. CDR1 and CDR2 (germline): LNHDA, SQIVND (reference sequence). V shed 10 bases and J shed 3 bases, with 12 bases lying between them. The CDR3 region is CATDSADYGYTF. In DNA form, the CDR3 reads TGTGCCACCGACAGCGCGGACTATGGCTACACCTTC.

This chain joins TRBV7-2 and TRBJ2-7; 7 positions agree with TRBD1. This CDR3 is 15 amino acids long. J gave up 0 bases and V 3 bases, and 5 bases lay outside the gene matches. Germline CDR1 SGHTA, CDR2 FQGNSA. CDR3 DNA: TGTGCCAGCAGCTTGGACAGGACGAGCTCCTACGAGCAGTACTTC. Its protein is CASSLDRTSSYEQYF.

The chain is built from TRBV29-1 and TRBJ2-3; tentative D call: TRBD1 (5 bases). Trimming took off 4 bases at V and 0 bases at J, with 8 bases between the two ends. Looked up from germline, CDR1 is SQVTM and CDR2 is ANQGSEA. The length of the CDR3 is 13 residues. CDR3 sequence (DNA): TGCAGCGTTGCAGGGCTCAGCACAGATACGCAGTATTTT. This sequence encodes CSVAGLSTDTQYF.

The V and J genes are TRBV6-6 and TRBJ1-2; tentatively, D is TRBD1 (6 bases). CDR1 and CDR2 (germline): MNHNY, SVGAGI (reference sequence). This CDR3 spans 13 amino acids. The V and J ends lost 6 bases and 4 bases respectively, with 12 bases between them. The CDR3 loop reads CASRDSVFYGYTF. The CDR3 DNA is TGTGCCAGCAGGGACAGCGTTTTCTATGGCTACACCTTC.

The chain is built from TRBV7-9 and TRBJ1-3; D gene ambiguous. Deletions cut 5 bases from V and 0 bases from J, with 14 bases between. Germline V gene data show CDR1 as SEHNR and CDR2 as FQNEAQ (reference sequence). The CDR3 has 16 residues. The CDR3 coding sequence is TGTGCCAGCAGCCTGCGAATGGAGAGCTCTGGAAACACCATATATTTT. It codes for CASSLRMESSGNTIYF.

The chain joins TRBV10-3 to TRBJ2-7; 12 bases fit TRBD2. The CDR3 is 17 residues long. CDR1 is ENHRY and CDR2 is SYGVKD in the germline V gene. The V gene end was trimmed by 7 bases and the J gene end by 3 bases; junction bases not matched to a gene: 13. DNA of the CDR3: TGTGCCATCAACACCGCTAGCGGGAGGGCCCCGCACTACGAGCAGTACTTC. Translating it yields CAINTASGRAPHYEQYF.

This chain joins TRBV15 and TRBJ2-5; 8 nucleotides agree with TRBD2. Germline V gives CDR1 LNHNV, CDR2 YYDKDF (reference sequence). The CDR3 has 15 residues. The V gene end was trimmed by 1 base and the J gene end by 5 bases; junction bases not matched to a gene: 6. DNA for the CDR3: TGTGCCACCAGCAGAGGGAGCGGGAGTGTTGAGACCCAGTACTTC. This sequence encodes CATSRGSGSVETQYF.

The V gene is TRBV27, the J gene TRBJ2-7; perhaps TRBD2 as D (6 bases). Per germline, CDR1 MNHEY and CDR2 SMNVEV (reference sequence). This CDR3 contains 15 residues. Trimming took off 5 bases at V and 6 bases at J, with 20 bases between the two ends. CDR3 amino acids: CASSGISDRGLEQYF. CDR3 bases: TGTGCCAGCAGTGGGATTAGCGATAGGGGACTCGAGCAGTACTTC.

This clone was recorded only once. The V call is TRBV11-2, the J call TRBJ2-7, with TRBD1 identical over 11 bases. From germline, CDR1 is SGHAT and CDR2 FQNNGV. The CDR3 sequence is 15 residues long. Unmatched junction bases numbered 10, after V lost 6 bases and J lost 6 bases. DNA for the CDR3: TGTGCCAGCAGTTCTACCCCCGGGACAGGGGGCGAGCAGTACTTC. This encodes CASSSTPGTGGEQYF.

The genes are TRBV4-2 and TRBJ2-1; 7 bases line up with TRBD2. The CDR3 covers 20 residues. Germline CDR1 LGHNA, CDR2 YNFKEQ. Trimming cost V 1 base and J 8 bases; bases outside gene matches: 23. The CDR3 loop reads CASSQGPGRASGFPGDEQFF. The CDR3 DNA reads as TGTGCCAGCAGCCAAGGACCCGGCAGGGCTAGCGGCTTTCCCGGGGATGAGCAGTTCTTC.

V gene TRBV28 combines with J gene TRBJ1-5; TRBD1 might be the D (6 bases). CDR3 length: 10 amino acids. Germline V CDR1 and CDR2: MDHEN, SYDVKM. This CDR3 is CRSGAQPQHF. The CDR3 DNA reads as TGTCGGTCAGGGGCTCAGCCCCAGCATTTT.

This chain joins TRBV27 and TRBJ1-2; 9 bases align to TRBD1. Looked up from germline, CDR1 is MNHEY and CDR2 is SMNVEV (reference sequence). The CDR3 has 15 residues. The trim removed 0 bases at V and 8 bases at J, leaving 7 bases unmatched. CDR3 in amino acids: CASSLSRTGDGGYTF. The CDR3 DNA follows: TGTGCCAGCAGTTTATCGCGGACAGGGGATGGGGGCTACACCTTC.

The V gene is TRBV30, the J gene TRBJ2-7; the D gene is possibly TRBD1 (5 bases). V was cut by 0 bases and J by 0 bases, with 12 bases left in between. The CDR3 spans 15 residues. The germline gives CDR1 GTSNPN, CDR2 SVGIG (reference sequence). The DNA of the CDR3 is TGTGCCTGGAGTGTACAGCAGGGAAGCTCCTACGAGCAGTACTTC. Translated, it gives CAWSVQQGSSYEQYF. Full variable domain (missing parts from reference TRBV30 and TRBJ2-7): SQTIHQWPATLVQPVGSPLSLECTVEGTSNPNLYWYRQAAGRGLQLLFYSVGIGQISSEVPQNLSASRPQDRQFILSSKKLLLSDSGFYLCAWSVQQGSSYEQYFGPGTRLTVT.

The V and J genes are TRBV19 and TRBJ2-7; tentative D call: TRBD1 (5 bases). The V gene lost 0 bases and the J gene lost 5 bases, with 8 bases spanning the gap. The CDR3 runs to 13 residues. Per germline, CDR1 LNHDA and CDR2 SQIVND (reference sequence). CDR3 nucleotide sequence: TGTGCCAGTAGTATAGATCTAGGGGACGAGCAGTACTTC. Residues: CASSIDLGDEQYF.

The chain recombines TRBV5-6 with TRBJ2-7; 10 nucleotides line up with TRBD1. The CDR3 totals 15 residues. Germline trimming cut 6 bases from V and 3 bases from J; bases unmatched to any gene: 9. Per the germline V gene, CDR1 is SGHDT and CDR2 is YYEEEE. In DNA form, the CDR3 reads TGTGCCAGCACATTACCGGGACAGGGGTTCTACGAGCAGTACTTC. Amino acids: CASTLPGQGFYEQYF.

The chain carries TRBV10-3 and TRBJ2-7; D call uncertain. Germline V gene lookup returns CDR1 ENHRY and CDR2 SYGVKD. The CDR3 has 14 amino acids. V gave up 6 bases and J gave up 5 bases, with 17 bases separating them. The CDR3 sequence: CAISAAPFVHEQYF. The DNA of the CDR3 is TGTGCCATCAGCGCGGCCCCCTTTGTCCACGAGCAGTACTTC.

The J gene is TRBJ2-7, the V gene TRBV4-3, with 10 bases matching TRBD2. Germline V gives CDR1 LGHNA, CDR2 YSLEER. V lost 2 bases and J lost 3; bases outside the gene matches: 10. This CDR3 is 17 amino acids long. The CDR3 DNA sequence: TGCGCCAGCAGCCAAAAGGAGCCCGGGACTAGCGTCTACGAGCAGTACTTC. Protein: CASSQKEPGTSVYEQYF.

The V gene is TRBV27, the J gene TRBJ1-5; TRBD1 aligns across 7 bases. The J segment lost 0 bases and the V segment lost 1 base, leaving 9 bases of the junction unmatched. Looked up from germline, CDR1 is MNHEY and CDR2 is SMNVEV (reference sequence). The length of the CDR3 is 18 residues. This chain's CDR3 is CASSLYPPRQGSNQPQHF. The CDR3 nucleotides are TGTGCCAGCAGTTTATACCCCCCCAGACAGGGTAGCAATCAGCCCCAGCATTTT.

The chain links TRBV29-1 to TRBJ2-7; 9 bases match TRBD2. V was pared by 4 bases and J by 3 bases, with 4 bases of the junction left unmatched. Germline V gene sequence: CDR1 SQVTM, CDR2 ANQGSEA. The CDR3 length is 13 residues. DNA for the CDR3: TGCAGCGTTGGGCTAGCGGGAAACTACGAGCAGTACTTC. As protein: CSVGLAGNYEQYF.

The V call is TRBV6-4, the J call TRBJ2-7; TRBD2 is a possible D gene (5 bases). The CDR3 is 15 residues long. Trimming took off 6 bases at V and 7 bases at J, with 22 bases between the two ends. Germline values: CDR1 MRHNA, CDR2 SNTAGT. This CDR3 reads CASSPTGLARGEQYF. The CDR3 DNA is TGTGCCAGCAGCCCGACTGGTCTAGCACGGGGTGAGCAGTACTTC.

This chain joins TRBV6-6 and TRBJ2-7, with 8 bases matching TRBD2. The germline V gene has CDR1 MNHNY and CDR2 SVGAGI (reference sequence). The CDR3 extends over 15 amino acids. V was clipped by 8 bases and J by 4 bases; unmatched bases: 13. CDR3 protein: CASYTTGGFPYEQYF. In nucleotides, the CDR3 is TGTGCCAGCTACACGACGGGGGGGTTTCCGTACGAGCAGTACTTC.